The present TCR beta chain was sequenced within a study of chemoradiotherapy in HPV16-positive cancers. CDR1 and CDR2 (germline): SGHDT, YYEEEE. The V segment lost 4 bases and the J segment 7 bases; nucleotides outside the gene matches: 11. The CDR3 covers 16 residues. Assay used: immunoSEQ multiplex PCR; TCRdb lists only in-frame clones, some missing. The data hold around 1,100 clones, with approximately 85% observed a single time. The gene calls are TRBV5-6 and TRBJ1-6; TRBD1 agrees at 7 bases. The sequence was collected from a human donor with HPV-associated anogenital cancer. Sequences were derived from tumor tissue, sampled from a patient who underwent chemoradiotherapy. The CDR3 DNA reads as TGTGCCAGCAGCAGACAGGGATTTTTAACAAATTCACCCCTCCACTTT. It is translated as CASSRQGFLTNSPLHF.